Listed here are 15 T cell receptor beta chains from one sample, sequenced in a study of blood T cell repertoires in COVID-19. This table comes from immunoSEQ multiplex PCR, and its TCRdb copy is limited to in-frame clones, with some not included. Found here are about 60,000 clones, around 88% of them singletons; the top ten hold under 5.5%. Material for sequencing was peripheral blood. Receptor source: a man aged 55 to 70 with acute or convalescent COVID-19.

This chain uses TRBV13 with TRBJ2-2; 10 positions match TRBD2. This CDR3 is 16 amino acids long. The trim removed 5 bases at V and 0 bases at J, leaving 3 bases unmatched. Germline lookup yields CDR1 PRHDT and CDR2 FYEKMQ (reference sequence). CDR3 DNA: TGTGCCAGCAGCCCCGGACTAGCGGCGAACACCGGGGAGCTGTTTTTT. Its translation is CASSPGLAANTGELFF.

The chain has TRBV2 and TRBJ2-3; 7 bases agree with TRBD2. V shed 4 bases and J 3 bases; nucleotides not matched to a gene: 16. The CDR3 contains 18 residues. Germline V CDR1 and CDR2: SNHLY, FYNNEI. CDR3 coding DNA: TGTGCCAGCAGTGTCGGGGCGGGAGAAGGTGGTTGGACAGATACGCAGTATTTT. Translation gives CASSVGAGEGGWTDTQYF. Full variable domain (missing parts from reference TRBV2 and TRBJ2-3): EPEVTQTPSHQVTQMGQEVILRCVPISNHLYFYWYRQILGQKVEFLVSFYNNEISEKSEIFDDQFSVERPDGSNFTLKIRSTKLEDSAMYFCASSVGAGEGGWTDTQYFGPGTRLTVL.

The CDR3 DNA sequence: TGTGCCAGCAGCGCCGGGAGCGGAATTTCCAATGAGCAGTTCTTC. It specifies CASSAGSGISNEQFF. This sequence joins TRBV7-3 and TRBJ2-1; D is possibly TRBD2 (6 bases). The germline CDR1 and CDR2 sequences are SGHTA and FQGTGA. The V and J ends lost 5 bases and 6 bases respectively, with 17 bases between them. This CDR3 has 15 amino acids.

This CDR3 reads CASSYSRSLWEVEDTQYF. The CDR3 DNA follows: TGTGCCAGCAGTTACTCGAGATCCCTATGGGAGGTCGAAGATACGCAGTATTTT. V gene TRBV6-7 combines with J gene TRBJ2-3; possible D gene TRBD2, 6 bases. TRBV6-7 belongs to the ORF category, with a function that is uncertain. V lost 0 bases, J lost 5 bases, and 21 bases lay in between. The CDR3 is 18 amino acids.

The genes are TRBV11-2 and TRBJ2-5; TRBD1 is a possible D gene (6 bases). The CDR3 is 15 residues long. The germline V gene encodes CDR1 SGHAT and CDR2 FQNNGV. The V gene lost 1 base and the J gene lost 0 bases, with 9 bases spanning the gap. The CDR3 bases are TGTGCCAGCAGCTTAGGCGACAGGTACCAAGAGACCCAGTACTTC. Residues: CASSLGDRYQETQYF.

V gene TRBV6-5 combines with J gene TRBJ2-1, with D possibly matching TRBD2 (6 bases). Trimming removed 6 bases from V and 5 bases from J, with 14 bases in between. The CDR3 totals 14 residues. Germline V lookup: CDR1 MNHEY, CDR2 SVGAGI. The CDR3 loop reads CASRVTSSHNEQFF. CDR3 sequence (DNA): TGTGCCAGCAGGGTAACTAGCAGCCACAATGAGCAGTTCTTC.

The CDR3 sequence: CASSFGQIVAKNIQYF. The CDR3 region has the DNA TGCGCCAGCAGTTTTGGACAGATAGTAGCCAAAAACATTCAGTACTTC. The rearrangement links TRBV5-1 to TRBJ2-4, with D possibly TRBD1 on 6 matching bases. Germline loops: CDR1 SGHRS, CDR2 YFSETQ. The CDR3 spans 16 residues. V was cut by 5 bases and J by 0 bases, with 15 bases left in between.

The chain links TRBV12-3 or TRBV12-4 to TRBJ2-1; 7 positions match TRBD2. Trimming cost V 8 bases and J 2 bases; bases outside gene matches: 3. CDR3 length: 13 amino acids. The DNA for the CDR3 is TGTGCCAGCGTCCGGGGGGCCTACAATGAGCAGTTCTTC. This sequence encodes CASVRGAYNEQFF.

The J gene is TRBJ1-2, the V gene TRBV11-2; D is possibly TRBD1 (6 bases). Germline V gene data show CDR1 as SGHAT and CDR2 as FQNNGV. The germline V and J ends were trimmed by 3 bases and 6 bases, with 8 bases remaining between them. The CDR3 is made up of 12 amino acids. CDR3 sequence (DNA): TGTGCCAGCAGCTTTGAGGGGGATGGCTACACCTTC. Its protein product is CASSFEGDGYTF.

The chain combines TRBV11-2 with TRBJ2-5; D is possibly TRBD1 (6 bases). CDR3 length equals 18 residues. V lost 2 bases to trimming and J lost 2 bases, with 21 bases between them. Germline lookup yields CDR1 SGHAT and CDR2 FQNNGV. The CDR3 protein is CASSLSDSGALGQETQYF. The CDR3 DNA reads TGTGCCAGCAGCTTAAGCGATTCAGGGGCACTGGGGCAAGAGACCCAGTACTTC.

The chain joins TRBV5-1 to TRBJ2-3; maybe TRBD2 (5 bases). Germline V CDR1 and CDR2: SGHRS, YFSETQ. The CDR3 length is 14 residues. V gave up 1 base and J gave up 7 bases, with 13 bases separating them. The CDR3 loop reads CASSLWARENTQYF. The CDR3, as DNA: TGCGCCAGCAGCTTGTGGGCTAGGGAGAATACGCAGTATTTT.

In DNA, the CDR3 is TGTGCCAGCAGCGCCCGAGGGACAGGGGGCTTTGGAGGAGAAAAACTGTTTTTT. Translated: CASSARGTGGFGGEKLFF. This sequence joins TRBV9 and TRBJ1-4; 12 bases agree with TRBD1. J was trimmed by 8 bases and V by 3 bases; bases with no gene match: 14. Germline-derived CDR1 and CDR2 are SGDLS and YYNGEE. This CDR3 has 18 amino acids.

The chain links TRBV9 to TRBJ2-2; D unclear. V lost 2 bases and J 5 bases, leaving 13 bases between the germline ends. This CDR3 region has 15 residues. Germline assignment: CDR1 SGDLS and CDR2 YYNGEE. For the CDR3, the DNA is TGTGCCAGCAGCGTTTCCTCTGGTCGGACCGGGGAGCTGTTTTTT. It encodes CASSVSSGRTGELFF.

The CDR3 spells CASSQDPLTPGTEAFF. CDR3 coding DNA: TGTGCCAGCAGCCAAGATCCCCTCACTCCGGGCACTGAAGCTTTCTTT. The chain recombines TRBV3-1 (or the pseudogene TRBV3-2) with TRBJ1-1; no firm D call. The CDR3 has 16 residues. CDR1 LGHDT and CDR2 YNNKEL come from the germline V gene (reference sequence). V was pared by 0 bases and J by 4 bases, with 15 bases between.

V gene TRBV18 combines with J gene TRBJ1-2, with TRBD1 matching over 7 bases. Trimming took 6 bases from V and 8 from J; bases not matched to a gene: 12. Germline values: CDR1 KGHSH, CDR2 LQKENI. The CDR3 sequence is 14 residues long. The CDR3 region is CASSLGQEGEGYTF. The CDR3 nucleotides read TGTGCCAGCTCCCTTGGACAGGAAGGTGAAGGCTACACCTTC.